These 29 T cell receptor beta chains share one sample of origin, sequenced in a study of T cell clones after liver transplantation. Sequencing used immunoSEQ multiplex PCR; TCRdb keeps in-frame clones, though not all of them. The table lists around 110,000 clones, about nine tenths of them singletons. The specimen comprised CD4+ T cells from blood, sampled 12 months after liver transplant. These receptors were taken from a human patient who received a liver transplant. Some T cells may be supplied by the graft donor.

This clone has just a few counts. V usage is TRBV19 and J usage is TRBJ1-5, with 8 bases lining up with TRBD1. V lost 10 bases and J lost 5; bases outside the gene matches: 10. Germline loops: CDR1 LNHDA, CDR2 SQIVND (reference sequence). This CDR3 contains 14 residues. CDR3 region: CATTDRGPYQPQHF. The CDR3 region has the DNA TGTGCCACTACCGACAGGGGACCTTATCAGCCCCAGCATTTT.

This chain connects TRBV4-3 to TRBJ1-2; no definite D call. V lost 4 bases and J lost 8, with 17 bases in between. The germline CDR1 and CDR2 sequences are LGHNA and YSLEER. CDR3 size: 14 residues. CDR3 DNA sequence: TGCGCCAGCAGCCCCCGACACGGGGTGGGCGGCTACACCTTC. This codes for CASSPRHGVGGYTF.

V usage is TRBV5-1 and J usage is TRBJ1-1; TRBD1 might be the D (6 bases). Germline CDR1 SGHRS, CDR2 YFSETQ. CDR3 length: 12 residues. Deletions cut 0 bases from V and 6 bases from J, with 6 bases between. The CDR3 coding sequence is TGCGCCAGCAGCTTGGAGGGGGCTGAAGCTTTCTTT. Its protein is CASSLEGAEAFF.

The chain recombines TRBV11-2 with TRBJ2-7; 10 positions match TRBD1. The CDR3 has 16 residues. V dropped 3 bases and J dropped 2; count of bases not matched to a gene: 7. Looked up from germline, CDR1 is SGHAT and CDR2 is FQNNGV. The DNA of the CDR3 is TGTGCCAGCAGCTTCGGCCCGGGACAGGGGACCTACGAGCAGTACTTC. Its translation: CASSFGPGQGTYEQYF.

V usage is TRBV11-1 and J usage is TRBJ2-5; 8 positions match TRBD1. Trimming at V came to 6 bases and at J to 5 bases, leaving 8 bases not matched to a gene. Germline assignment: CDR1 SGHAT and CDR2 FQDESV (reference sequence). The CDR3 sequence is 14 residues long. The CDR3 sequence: CASRPGQGRETQYF. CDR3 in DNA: TGTGCCAGCAGACCCGGACAGGGTCGGGAGACCCAGTACTTC.

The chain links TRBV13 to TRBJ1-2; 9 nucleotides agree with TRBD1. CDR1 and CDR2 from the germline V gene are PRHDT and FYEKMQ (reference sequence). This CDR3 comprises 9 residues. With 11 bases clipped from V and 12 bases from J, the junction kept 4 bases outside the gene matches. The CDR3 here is CAGGTGNTF. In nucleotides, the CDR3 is TGTGCCGGAGGGACAGGGAACACCTTC.

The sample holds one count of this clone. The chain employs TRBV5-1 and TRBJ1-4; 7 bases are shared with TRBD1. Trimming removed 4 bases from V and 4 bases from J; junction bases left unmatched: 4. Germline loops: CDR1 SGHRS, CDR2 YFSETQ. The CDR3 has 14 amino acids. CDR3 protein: CASSNGQDNEKLFF. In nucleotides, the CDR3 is TGCGCCAGCAGCAACGGACAGGATAATGAAAAACTGTTTTTT. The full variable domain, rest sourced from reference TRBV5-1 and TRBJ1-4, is KAGVTQTPRYLIKTRGQQVTLSCSPISGHRSVSWYQQTPGQGLQFLFEYFSETQRNKGNFPGRFSGRQFSNSRSEMNVSTLELGDSALYLCASSNGQDNEKLFFGSGTQLSVL.

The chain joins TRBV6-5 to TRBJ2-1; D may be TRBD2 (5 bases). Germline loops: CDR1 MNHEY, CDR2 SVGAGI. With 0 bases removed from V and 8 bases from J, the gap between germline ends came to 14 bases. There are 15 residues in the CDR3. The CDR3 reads CASSYSREPWYEQFF. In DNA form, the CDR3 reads TGTGCCAGCAGTTACTCGAGGGAGCCCTGGTATGAGCAGTTCTTC.

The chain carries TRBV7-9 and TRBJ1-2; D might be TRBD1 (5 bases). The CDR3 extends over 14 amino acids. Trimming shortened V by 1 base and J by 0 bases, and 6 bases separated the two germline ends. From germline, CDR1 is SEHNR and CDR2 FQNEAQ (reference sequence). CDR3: CASSLEQANYGYTF. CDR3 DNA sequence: TGTGCCAGCAGCTTAGAACAGGCTAACTATGGCTACACCTTC.

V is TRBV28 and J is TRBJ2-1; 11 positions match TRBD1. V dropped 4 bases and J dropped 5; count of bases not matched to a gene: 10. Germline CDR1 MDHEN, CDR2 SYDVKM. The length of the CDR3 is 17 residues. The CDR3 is CASSSKPDRGLDNEQFF. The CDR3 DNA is TGTGCCAGCAGTTCGAAACCGGACAGGGGGCTTGACAATGAGCAGTTCTTC.

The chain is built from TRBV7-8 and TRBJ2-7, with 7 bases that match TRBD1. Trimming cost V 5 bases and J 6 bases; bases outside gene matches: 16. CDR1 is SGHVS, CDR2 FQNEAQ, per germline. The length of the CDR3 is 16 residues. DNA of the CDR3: TGTGCCAGCAGCCCATCTCCGGGACAGTTTTCCGCCGAGCAGTACTTC. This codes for CASSPSPGQFSAEQYF.

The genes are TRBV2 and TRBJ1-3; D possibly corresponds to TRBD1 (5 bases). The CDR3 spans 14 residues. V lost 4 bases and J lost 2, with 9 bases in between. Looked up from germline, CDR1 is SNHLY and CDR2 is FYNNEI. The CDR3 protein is CASSVGVAGNTIYF. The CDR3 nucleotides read TGTGCCAGCAGTGTGGGGGTAGCTGGAAACACCATATATTTT.

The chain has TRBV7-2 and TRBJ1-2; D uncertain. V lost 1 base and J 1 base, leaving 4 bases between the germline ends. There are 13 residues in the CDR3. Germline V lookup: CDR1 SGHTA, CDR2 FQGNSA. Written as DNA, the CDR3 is TGTGCCAGCAGCTTAGGGTATAACTATGGCTACACCTTC. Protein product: CASSLGYNYGYTF.

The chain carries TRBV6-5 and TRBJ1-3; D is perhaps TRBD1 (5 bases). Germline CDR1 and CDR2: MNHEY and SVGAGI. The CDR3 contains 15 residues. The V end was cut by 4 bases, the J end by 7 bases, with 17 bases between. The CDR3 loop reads CASSSPAGRWNTIYF. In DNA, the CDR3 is TGTGCCAGCAGTTCCCCCGCAGGGAGGTGGAACACCATATATTTT.

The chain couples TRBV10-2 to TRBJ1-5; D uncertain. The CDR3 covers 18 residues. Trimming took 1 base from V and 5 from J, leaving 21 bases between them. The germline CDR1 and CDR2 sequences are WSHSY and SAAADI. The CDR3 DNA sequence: TGCGCCAGCAGTGAGTATGGGAGCGTAGGGCAGAGACATCAGCCCCAGCATTTT. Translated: CASSEYGSVGQRHQPQHF.

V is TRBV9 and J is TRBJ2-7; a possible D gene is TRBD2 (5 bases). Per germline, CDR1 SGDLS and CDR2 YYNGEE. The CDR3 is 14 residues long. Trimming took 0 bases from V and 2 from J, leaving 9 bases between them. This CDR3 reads CASSVASGTYEQYF. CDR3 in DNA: TGTGCCAGCAGCGTAGCGTCCGGGACCTACGAGCAGTACTTC.

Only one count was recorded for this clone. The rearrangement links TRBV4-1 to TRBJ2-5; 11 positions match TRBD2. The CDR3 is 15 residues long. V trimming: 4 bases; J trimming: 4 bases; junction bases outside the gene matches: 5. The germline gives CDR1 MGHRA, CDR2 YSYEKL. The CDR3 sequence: CASSLLAGVAETQYF. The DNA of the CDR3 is TGCGCCAGCAGCCTACTAGCGGGAGTGGCAGAGACCCAGTACTTC.

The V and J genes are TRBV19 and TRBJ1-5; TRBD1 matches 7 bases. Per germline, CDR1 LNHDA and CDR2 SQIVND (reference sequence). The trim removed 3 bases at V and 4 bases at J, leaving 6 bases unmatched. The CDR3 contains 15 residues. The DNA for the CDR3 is TGTGCCAGTAGTATCGGGGACAGCAATAATCAGCCCCAGCATTTT. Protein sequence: CASSIGDSNNQPQHF.

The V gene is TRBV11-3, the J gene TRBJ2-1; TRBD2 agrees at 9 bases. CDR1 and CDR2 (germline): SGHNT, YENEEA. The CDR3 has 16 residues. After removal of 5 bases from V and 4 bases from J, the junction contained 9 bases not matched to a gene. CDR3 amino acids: CASSPGGRAMYNEQFF. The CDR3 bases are TGTGCCAGCAGCCCTGGCGGGAGGGCCATGTACAATGAGCAGTTCTTC.

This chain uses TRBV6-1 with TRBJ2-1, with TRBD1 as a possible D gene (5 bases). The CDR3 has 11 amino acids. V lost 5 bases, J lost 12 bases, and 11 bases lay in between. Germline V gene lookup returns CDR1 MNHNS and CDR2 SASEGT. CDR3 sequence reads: CASSLQGRQFF. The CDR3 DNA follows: TGTGCCAGCAGTCTTCAGGGAAGGCAGTTCTTC.

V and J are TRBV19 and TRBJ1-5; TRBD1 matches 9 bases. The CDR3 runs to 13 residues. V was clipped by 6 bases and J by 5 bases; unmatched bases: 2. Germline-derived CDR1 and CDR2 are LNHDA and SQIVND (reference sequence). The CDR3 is CASRRQGDQPQHF. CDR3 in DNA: TGTGCCAGTAGGAGACAGGGGGATCAGCCCCAGCATTTT.

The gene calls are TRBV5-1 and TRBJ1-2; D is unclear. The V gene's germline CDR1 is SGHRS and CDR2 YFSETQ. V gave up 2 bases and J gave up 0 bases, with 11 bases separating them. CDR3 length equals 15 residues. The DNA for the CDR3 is TGCGCCAGCAGCTTAGAAGGGTTAGCTAACTATGGCTACACCTTC. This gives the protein CASSLEGLANYGYTF.

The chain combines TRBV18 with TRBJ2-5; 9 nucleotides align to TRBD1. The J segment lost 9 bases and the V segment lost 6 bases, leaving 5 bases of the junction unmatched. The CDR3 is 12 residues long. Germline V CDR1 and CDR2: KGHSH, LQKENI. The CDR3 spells CASSRDREAQYF. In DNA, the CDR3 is TGTGCCAGCTCGCGGGACAGGGAGGCCCAGTACTTC.

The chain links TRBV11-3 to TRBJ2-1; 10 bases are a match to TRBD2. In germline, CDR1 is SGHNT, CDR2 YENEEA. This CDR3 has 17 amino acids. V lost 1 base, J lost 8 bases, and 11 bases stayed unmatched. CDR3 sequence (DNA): TGTGCCAGCAGCTTAGTGGTAGCGGGAGGACTTGCCGATGAGCAGTTCTTC. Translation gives CASSLVVAGGLADEQFF.

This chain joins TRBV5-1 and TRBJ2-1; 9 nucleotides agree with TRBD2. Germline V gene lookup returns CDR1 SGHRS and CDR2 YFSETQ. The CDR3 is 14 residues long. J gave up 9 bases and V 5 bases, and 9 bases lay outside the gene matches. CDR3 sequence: CASRAGGPAGEQFF. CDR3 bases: TGCGCCAGCAGGGCGGGAGGGCCCGCCGGTGAGCAGTTCTTC.

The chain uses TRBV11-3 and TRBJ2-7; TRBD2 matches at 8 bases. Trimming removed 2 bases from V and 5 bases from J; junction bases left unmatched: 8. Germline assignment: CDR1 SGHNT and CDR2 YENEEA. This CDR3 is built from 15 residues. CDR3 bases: TGTGCCAGCAGCTTAAAGGGGCTAGCGGGTAACGAGCAGTACTTC. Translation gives CASSLKGLAGNEQYF.

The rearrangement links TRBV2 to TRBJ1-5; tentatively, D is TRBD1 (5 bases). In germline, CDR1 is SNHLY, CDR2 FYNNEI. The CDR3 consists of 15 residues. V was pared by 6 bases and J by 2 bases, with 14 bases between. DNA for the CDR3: TGTGCCAGCAGCGGGGGGTCGGGTGGCAATCAGCCCCAGCATTTT. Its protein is CASSGGSGGNQPQHF. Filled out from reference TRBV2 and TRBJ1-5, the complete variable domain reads EPEVTQTPSHQVTQMGQEVILRCVPISNHLYFYWYRQILGQKVEFLVSFYNNEISEKSEIFDDQFSVERPDGSNFTLKIRSTKLEDSAMYFCASSGGSGGNQPQHFGDGTRLSIL.

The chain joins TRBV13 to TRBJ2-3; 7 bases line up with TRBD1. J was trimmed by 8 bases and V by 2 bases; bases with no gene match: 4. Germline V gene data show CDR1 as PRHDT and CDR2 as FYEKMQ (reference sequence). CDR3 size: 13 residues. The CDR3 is CASSLRRQGTQYF. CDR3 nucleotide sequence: TGTGCCAGCAGCTTACGTCGACAGGGTACGCAGTATTTT.

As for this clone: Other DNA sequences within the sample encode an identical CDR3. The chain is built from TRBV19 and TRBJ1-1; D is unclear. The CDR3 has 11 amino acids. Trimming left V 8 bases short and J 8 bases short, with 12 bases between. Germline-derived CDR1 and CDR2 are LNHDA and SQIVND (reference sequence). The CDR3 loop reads CASRRTVEAFF. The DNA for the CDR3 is TGTGCCAGTCGTAGGACTGTCGAAGCTTTCTTT.